This TCR beta chain was found in a study of CD8+ T cells in alopecia areata (dated 2018 in TCRdb). Regarding the research as a whole: Treated patients were enrolled in an open-label pilot trial of oral tofacitinib at 5 to 10 mg twice daily for moderate-to-severe alopecia areata. Patients stayed on tofacitinib for 6 to 18 months and then had 6 months of follow-up off drug so that delayed response and recurrence could be assessed. For the treated patients, the SALT score, which quantifies what percentage of scalp surface area is affected, served as the measure of disease severity. In both human patients and the C3H/HeJ mouse model, the study applied high-throughput TCRbeta sequencing to look at T cell clonal expansion in alopecia areata. On the human side, TCRbeta sequencing was run on scalp tissue and on sorted CD4+ and CD8+ peripheral blood T cells from healthy controls and from alopecia areata patients with either patchy or totalis/universalis disease. Patients on tofacitinib were biopsied at baseline and after 4 and 24 weeks of treatment, and several of the patients also had a later scalp biopsy. Scalp clonality was compared among normal scalp (n=4), patchy alopecia areata scalp (n=8), and alopecia totalis/universalis scalp (n=8). RNA was extracted with the PAXgene miRNA kit for fixed scalp, the miRNeasy kit for PBMCs, and the RNeasy kit for mouse skin. TCRbeta CDR3 regions were amplified by immunoSEQ multiplex PCR with 35 Vbeta forward and 13 Jbeta reverse primers.

There are 17 amino acids in the CDR3, from cysteine to phenylalanine inclusive. Kept here is only the CDR3 DNA, which spans 51 bases and is read in frame from base 1. Relative to germline, V is 0 bases shorter and J is 0 bases shorter, with 14 bases between their ends. The germline V gene gives CDR1 as MGHRA and CDR2 as YSYEKL. Sample treatment or condition, as interpreted from the label and publication: oral pan-JAK inhibitor, 5-10 mg twice daily. From alopecia areata patients, peripheral blood was collected along with lesional scalp punch biopsies. After PBMCs were isolated by density centrifugation and stained for CD3, CD4 and CD8, a FACSAria was used to sort CD4+ and CD8+ T cells. This clone was counted only a few times. Its antigen remains undetermined. The sample holds no much larger clone one base away, and base qualities are not on file. The library relied on the immunoSEQ multiplex PCR assay. RNA was extracted from all samples and reverse transcribed into cDNA, which served as template for TCR sequencing. SuperScript III was used to make first-strand cDNA, primed with a 2:1 mix of oligo-dT and random hexamers. A synthetic immune receptor repertoire was used to measure amplification bias, and any remaining bias was corrected computationally. Regarding the original processing steps: Raw reads were preprocessed to remove errors, and CDR3 was defined according to IMGT conventions as the region from the conserved cysteine to phenylalanine. Clonality was computed as 1 minus the Shannon entropy, with the entropy normalized by log2 of the number of productive unique TCRs. CD4 or CD8 identity of scalp clones was inferred by cross-referencing scalp TCRbeta sequences with sorted blood CD4 and CD8 repertoires. TCRdb took over this immuneACCESS table, retaining in-frame rearrangements with V and J assigned. Such tables are incomplete; in checked studies, under half of the missing clones stem from an unresolved V gene, and the remainder is unexplained. V and J calls and clone size are given by that table; D and trimming were obtained from the DNA. Here the sample has about 260,000 clones; around 64% occur a single time. The leading ten clones occupy 0.93% of the sample.

Broad study findings and their caveats: Many expanded lesional clones were found to persist in scalp and blood during tofacitinib treatment, and relapse after treatment cessation may be partly explained by this persistence. Resident alphabeta T cells in normal human skin are also sequenced, complicating scalp TCR repertoire analysis, unlike mouse skin dominated by gammadelta T cells. Compared with mice, TCR sequences shared between patients were less clear, possibly partly because of HLA diversity across the patient population. Because the treated cohort was small and included a single nonresponder, larger studies are needed to assess links between baseline CD8+ expansion and response. Scalp clonality and the number of expanded CD8+ clones among the top 100 scalp clones were significantly decreased by tofacitinib. Lesional scalp, especially in alopecia totalis/universalis, showed higher clonality and more expanded CD8+ clones than normal scalp, suggesting antigenic drive.

Sequenced here: CD4+ T cells sorted from blood, sampled at approximately week 51, from a patient treated with tofacitinib. The clonotype comes from a human donor with alopecia areata. The rearrangement joined TRBV4-1 to TRBJ1-1; the best D guess is TRBD1, with 5 bases matching. The bases are TGCGCCAGCAGCCAAGATTCTTGGGCAGGGATGAACACTGAAGCTTTCTTT. This codes for CASSQDSWAGMNTEAFF.